This entry describes one TCR beta chain. Its antigen is currently unknown. The data were obtained in a study of shared clonotypes between healthy human individuals. Clones were read by immunoSEQ multiplex PCR, and TCRdb kept only the in-frame ones, dropping some. The data show some 1.5 million clones, 96% seen once. Study observations and caveats: The sharing of roughly 5% of naive CD4 clonotypes was seen across several donors. Sharing of clonotypes among donors was expected to vary with sequencing depth.

Adult Caucasians living in Nashville, Tennessee made up all of the donors. The receptor comes from a young man in good health. The sample was naive CD4+ T cells sorted from blood. Subset denoted: CD45RA+ positively selected.

Here the CDR3 DNA reads TGTGCCAGCAGGCTAACAGGGACCTCCTACGAGCAGTACTTC. Protein: CASRLTGTSYEQYF. The rearrangement joins TRBV2 to TRBJ2-7; D is possibly TRBD1 (6 bases). With 6 bases removed from V and 0 bases from J, the gap between germline ends came to 12 bases. Germline assignment: CDR1 SNHLY and CDR2 FYNNEI. This CDR3 has 14 residues.